This T cell receptor (beta chain) is drawn from a study of cytomegalovirus exposure and HLA in healthy donors. V was pared by 3 bases and J by 8 bases, with 2 bases of the junction left unmatched. Germline V CDR1 and CDR2: SGHNT, YYREEE (reference sequence). The CDR3 extends over 15 amino acids. This clone turned up a few times. What it recognizes is unknown. The PCR made use of 60 Vbeta and 13 Jbeta primers. Assay used: immunoSEQ multiplex PCR; TCRdb lists only in-frame clones, some missing. The sample holds 100,000 to 150,000 clones, more than 9% seen once. General study points: Presence/absence analysis assumed near-uniform sequencing depth across donors. Several of the most significant clusters were apparently associated with common viral pathogens in a later analysis. Overall, around 160 TCR beta chains were annotated as cytomegalovirus-associated.

The sequence derives from a woman younger than 35 in good health and CMV-seropositive. Sequencing was done on a sample of PBMCs. V gene TRBV5-4 combines with J gene TRBJ2-1, with TRBD2 identical over 16 bases. The CDR3 DNA reads TGTGCCAGCAGCTGGGGACTAGCGGGAGGGGATGAGCAGTTCTTC. Amino acid sequence: CASSWGLAGGDEQFF.